The rows below give T cell receptor beta chains drawn from one sample of a study of T cells expressing NK-cell markers. Reanalyzing the 5' RACE reads, TCRdb keeps one entry per CDR3 protein, without DNA. In all, the sample yields fewer than 550,000 distinct CDR3 sequences. The sample taken for sequencing was blood T cells: a sorted CD56 or NKG2C T cell subset, CD4+ or CD8+ T cells, or bulk PBMC T cells (not recorded which). These TCRs come from a woman in her forties or fifties in good health. Each CDR3 is given with its conserved first and last residue.

cdr3_aa	j_call	v_call
CASSLPGTAAQFNGYTF	TRBJ1-2	TRBV28
CSVELEGARTEAFF	TRBJ1-1	TRBV29-1
CASSQEWDGYTF	TRBJ1-2	TRBV12-3/TRBV12-4
CARAWGQAKNIQYF	TRBJ2-4	TRBV21-1
CASSFTGALGYTF	TRBJ1-2	TRBV6-5
CASSQLVPATQYF	TRBJ2-3	TRBV4-1
CASSDVPAYEQYF	TRBJ2-7	TRBV5-1
CASSPGLAGAGRETQYF	TRBJ2-5	TRBV12-3/TRBV12-4
CATLPGLNTEAFF	TRBJ1-1	TRBV10-3
CSARGTTYNEQFF	TRBJ2-1	TRBV20-1
CASSASRSAHTGELFF	TRBJ2-2	TRBV9
CSVGGNPTHNEQFF	TRBJ2-1	TRBV29-1
CASSDFSGVDNEQFF	TRBJ2-1	TRBV25-1
CASSPTTGNIQYF	TRBJ2-4	TRBV12-3/TRBV12-4
CASSFSRSPLHF	TRBJ1-6	TRBV12-3/TRBV12-4
CASSLGPGASNSPLHF	TRBJ1-6	TRBV12-3/TRBV12-4
CASSLALIAGEQFF	TRBJ2-1	TRBV7-2